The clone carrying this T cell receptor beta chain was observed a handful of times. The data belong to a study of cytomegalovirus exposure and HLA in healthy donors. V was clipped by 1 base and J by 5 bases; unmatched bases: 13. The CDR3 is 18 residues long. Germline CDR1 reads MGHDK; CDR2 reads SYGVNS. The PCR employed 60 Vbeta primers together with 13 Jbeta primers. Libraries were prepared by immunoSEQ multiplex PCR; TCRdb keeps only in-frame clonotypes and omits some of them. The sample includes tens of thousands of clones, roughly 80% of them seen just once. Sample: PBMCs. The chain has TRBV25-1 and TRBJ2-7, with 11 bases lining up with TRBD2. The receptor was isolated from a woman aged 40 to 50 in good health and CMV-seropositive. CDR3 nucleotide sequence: TGTGCCAGCAGTGAATTAGGGGGTTTAGCGGGAGGGCCACACGAGCAGTACTTC. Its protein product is CASSELGGLAGGPHEQYF.